Below, one T cell receptor (beta chain) is given with its context. The sample comes from a study of PD-L1 blockade in urothelial cancer. Method: immunoSEQ multiplex PCR; TCRdb's copy keeps in-frame clones and lacks some. The sample includes 25,000 to 40,000 clones, 70% to 85% of them seen just once. The clonotype originates from a man between 60 and 70 years old with urothelial cancer. The sequencing used PBMCs, collected around atezolizumab (anti-PD-L1) treatment.

CDR3 in amino acids: CASSRSSGENIQYF. The CDR3 DNA sequence: TGTGCCAGCAGCCGTTCGAGCGGGGAAAACATTCAGTACTTC. V and J are TRBV7-2 and TRBJ2-4; 7 bases line up with TRBD2. This CDR3 comprises 14 residues. J was trimmed by 5 bases and V by 5 bases; bases with no gene match: 6. Germline V CDR1 and CDR2: SGHTA, FQGNSA.